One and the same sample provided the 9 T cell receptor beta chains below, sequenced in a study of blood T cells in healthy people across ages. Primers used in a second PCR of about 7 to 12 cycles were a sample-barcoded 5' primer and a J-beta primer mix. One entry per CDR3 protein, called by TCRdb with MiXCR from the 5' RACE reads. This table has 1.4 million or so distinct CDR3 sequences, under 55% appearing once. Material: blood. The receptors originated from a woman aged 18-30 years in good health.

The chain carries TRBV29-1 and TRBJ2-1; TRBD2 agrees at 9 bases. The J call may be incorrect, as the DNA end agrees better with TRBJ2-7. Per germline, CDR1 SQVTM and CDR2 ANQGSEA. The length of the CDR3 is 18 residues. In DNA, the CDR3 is TGCAGCGTTGCCCCGGAGGATTTAGCGGGGGTTTTCTACAATGAGCAGTACTTC. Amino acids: CSVAPEDLAGVFYNEQYF.

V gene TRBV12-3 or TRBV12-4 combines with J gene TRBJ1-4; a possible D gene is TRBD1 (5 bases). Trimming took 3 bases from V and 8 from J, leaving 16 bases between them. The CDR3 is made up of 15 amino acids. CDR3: CASSLGDPSGEKLFF. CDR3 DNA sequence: TGTGCCAGCAGTTTGGGGGACCCATCGGGCGAAAAACTGTTTTTT.

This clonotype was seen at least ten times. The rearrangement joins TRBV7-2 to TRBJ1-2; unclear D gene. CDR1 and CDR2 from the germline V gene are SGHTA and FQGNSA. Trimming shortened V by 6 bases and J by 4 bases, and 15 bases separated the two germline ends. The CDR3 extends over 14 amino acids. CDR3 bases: TGTGCCAGCAGTCTTCGGGTGTCGAGCTATGGCTACACCTTC. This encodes CASSLRVSSYGYTF.

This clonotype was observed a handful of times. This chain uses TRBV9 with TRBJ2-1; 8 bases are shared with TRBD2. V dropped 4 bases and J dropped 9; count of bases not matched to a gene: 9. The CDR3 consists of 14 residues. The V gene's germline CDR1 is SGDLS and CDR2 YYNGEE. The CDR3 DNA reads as TGTGCCAGCAGCCCGGGGGGGGCCCTAGGTGAGCAGTTCTTC. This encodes CASSPGGALGEQFF.

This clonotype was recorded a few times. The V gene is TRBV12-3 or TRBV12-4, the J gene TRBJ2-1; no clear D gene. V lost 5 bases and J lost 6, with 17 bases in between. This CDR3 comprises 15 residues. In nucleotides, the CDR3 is TGTGCCAGCAGTCCCCGGGTTGCGGACCCCAATGAGCAGTTCTTC. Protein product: CASSPRVADPNEQFF.

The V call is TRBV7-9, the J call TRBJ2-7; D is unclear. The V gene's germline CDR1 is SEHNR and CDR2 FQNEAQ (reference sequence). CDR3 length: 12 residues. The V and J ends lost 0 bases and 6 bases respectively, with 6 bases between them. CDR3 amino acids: CASSLATCEQYF. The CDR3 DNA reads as TGTGCCAGCAGCTTAGCTACTTGCGAGCAGTACTTC.

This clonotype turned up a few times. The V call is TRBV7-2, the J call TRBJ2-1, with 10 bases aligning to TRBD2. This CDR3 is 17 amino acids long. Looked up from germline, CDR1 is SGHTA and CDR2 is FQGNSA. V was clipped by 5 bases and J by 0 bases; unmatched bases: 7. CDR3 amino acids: CASSRSLAGSSYNEQFF. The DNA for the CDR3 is TGTGCCAGCAGCCGGTCACTAGCGGGGAGCTCCTACAATGAGCAGTTCTTC. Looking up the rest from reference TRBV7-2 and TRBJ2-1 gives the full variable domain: GAGVSQSPSNKVTEKGKDVELRCDPISGHTALYWYRQSLGQGLEFLIYFQGNSAPDKSGLPSDRFSAERTGGSVSTLTIQRTQQEDSAVYLCASSRSLAGSSYNEQFFGPGTRLTVL.

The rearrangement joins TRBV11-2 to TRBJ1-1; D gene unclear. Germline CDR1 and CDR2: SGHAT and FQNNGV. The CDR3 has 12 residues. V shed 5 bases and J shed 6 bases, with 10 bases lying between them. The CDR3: CASSPHMAEAFF. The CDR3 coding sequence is TGTGCCAGCAGCCCTCACATGGCTGAAGCTTTCTTT.

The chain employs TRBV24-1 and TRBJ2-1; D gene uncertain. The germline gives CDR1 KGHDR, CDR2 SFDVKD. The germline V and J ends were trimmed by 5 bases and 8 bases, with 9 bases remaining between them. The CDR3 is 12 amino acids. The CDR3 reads CATSGFVDEQFF. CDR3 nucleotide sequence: TGTGCCACCAGTGGATTTGTCGATGAGCAGTTCTTC.